The 21 T cell receptor beta chains in this list originate from one sample, sequenced in a study of OX40 agonist ivuxolimab in advanced cancers. TCRdb keeps only in-frame clones here, not all; method: immunoSEQ multiplex PCR. The repertoire holds 60,000 or so clones, with around 92% as singletons. The material sequenced was CD4+ or CD8+ T cells sorted from blood, taken in a trial of the OX40 agonist ivuxolimab. These receptors were obtained from an adult with an advanced solid tumor such as melanoma, head and neck, liver or kidney cancer.

The rearrangement uses TRBV6-5 and TRBJ1-2; 7 bases align to TRBD1. J gave up 3 bases and V 6 bases, and 4 bases lay outside the gene matches. CDR3 length equals 13 residues. CDR1 and CDR2 (germline): MNHEY, SVGAGI. CDR3: CASRRQGYYGYTF. For the CDR3, the DNA is TGTGCCAGCAGAAGACAGGGTTACTATGGCTACACCTTC.

This chain connects TRBV10-3 to TRBJ2-1; TRBD2 matches 10 bases. Germline assignment: CDR1 ENHRY and CDR2 SYGVKD. The J segment lost 0 bases and the V segment lost 4 bases, leaving 9 bases of the junction unmatched. The CDR3 extends over 18 amino acids. CDR3 residues: CAISAGLAEPRSYNEQFF. CDR3 DNA: TGTGCCATCAGTGCCGGACTAGCGGAGCCTCGCTCCTACAATGAGCAGTTCTTC.

This clone showed up just once. The J gene is TRBJ1-5, the V gene TRBV11-2; maybe TRBD1 (5 bases). The germline V and J ends were trimmed by 2 bases and 4 bases, with 6 bases remaining between them. CDR3 length equals 13 residues. Germline-derived CDR1 and CDR2 are SGHAT and FQNNGV. In nucleotides, the CDR3 is TGTGCCAGCAGCTTACAGGGAAATCAGCCCCAGCATTTT. Its protein is CASSLQGNQPQHF.

The V and J genes are TRBV6-5 and TRBJ2-6, with TRBD1 matching over 7 bases. The germline CDR1 and CDR2 sequences are MNHEY and SVGAGI. J was trimmed by 2 bases and V by 2 bases; bases with no gene match: 3. CDR3 length: 16 amino acids. The CDR3 loop is CASSYVTGAGANVLTF. The DNA for the CDR3 is TGTGCCAGCAGTTACGTAACAGGGGCTGGGGCCAACGTCCTGACTTTC.

V usage is TRBV28 and J usage is TRBJ1-2; D perhaps matches TRBD1 (5 bases). With 4 bases removed from V and 8 bases from J, the gap between germline ends came to 11 bases. The CDR3 has 12 amino acids. CDR1 is MDHEN, CDR2 SYDVKM, per germline. The CDR3 region is CASSSGTRGYTF. The CDR3 bases are TGTGCCAGCAGTTCCGGGACGAGGGGCTACACCTTC.

This chain's CDR3 is CASSLRDRASTDTQYF. DNA for the CDR3: TGTGCCAGCAGCCTACGGGACAGAGCTAGCACAGATACGCAGTATTTT. V and J are TRBV5-6 and TRBJ2-3, with 7 bases matching TRBD1. CDR3 length equals 16 residues. V shed 4 bases, J shed 0 bases, and the junction held 8 bases outside the gene matches. CDR1 is SGHDT, CDR2 YYEEEE, per germline.

The chain uses TRBV19 and TRBJ2-3, with 10 positions matching TRBD1. V lost 9 bases to trimming and J lost 2 bases; unmatched junction nucleotides: 8. CDR1 is LNHDA and CDR2 is SQIVND in the germline V gene (reference sequence). This CDR3 is built from 15 residues. CDR3 residues: CASTPGQGFTDTQYF. The CDR3 DNA reads TGTGCCAGCACTCCGGGACAGGGGTTCACAGATACGCAGTATTTT.

The chain combines TRBV4-3 with TRBJ1-1; D possibly corresponds to TRBD1 (6 bases). Trimming stripped 1 base from V and 1 base from J, with 10 bases between. The CDR3 has 15 residues. Germline V gene data show CDR1 as LGHNA and CDR2 as YSLEER. Written as DNA, the CDR3 is TGCGCCAGCAGCCAAGGAACAGGGTCGAACACTGAAGCTTTCTTT. Encoded protein: CASSQGTGSNTEAFF.

Of note for this clone: Relative to the germline gene, one junction end is altered; a read error may explain this. This chain connects TRBV10-1 to TRBJ2-7, with 8 bases aligning to TRBD1. The germline gives CDR1 WNHNN, CDR2 SYGVQD (reference sequence). The CDR3 has 18 amino acids. The CDR3 loop reads CASSQSGRGPVLGSRQYF. The CDR3 nucleotides are TGCGCCAGCAGTCAGTCGGGCAGGGGGCCGGTGCTGGGTTCCCGGCAGTACTTC.

The V gene is TRBV5-6, the J gene TRBJ2-1; D is undetermined. The germline V gene encodes CDR1 SGHDT and CDR2 YYEEEE. There are 17 residues in the CDR3. V gave up 1 base and J gave up 0 bases, with 14 bases separating them. The CDR3 loop reads CASSLIGGDSSYNEQFF. As DNA, the CDR3 is TGTGCCAGCAGCTTGATCGGCGGTGATAGCTCCTACAATGAGCAGTTCTTC.

Here the CDR3 reads CASSLAGSAGELFF. CDR3 DNA sequence: TGTGCCAGCAGCTTAGCGGGGAGCGCCGGGGAGCTGTTTTTT. The rearrangement uses TRBV7-8 and TRBJ2-2; a possible D gene is TRBD2 (5 bases). Trimming took 0 bases from V and 6 from J, leaving 8 bases between them. Looked up from germline, CDR1 is SGHVS and CDR2 is FQNEAQ. The CDR3 has 14 amino acids. The complete variable domain, with remaining parts taken from reference TRBV7-8 and TRBJ2-2, reads GAGVSQSPRYKVAKRGQDVALRCDPISGHVSLFWYQQALGQGPEFLTYFQNEAQLDKSGLPSDRFFAERPEGSVSTLKIQRTQQEDSAVYLCASSLAGSAGELFFGEGSRLTVL.

The V and J genes are TRBV6-5 and TRBJ2-1; D is unresolved. This CDR3 comprises 12 residues. The V end was cut by 5 bases, the J end by 9 bases, with 11 bases between. The germline V gene has CDR1 MNHEY and CDR2 SVGAGI. Written as DNA, the CDR3 is TGTGCCAGCAGTGACATGAGTAGTGAGCAGTTCTTC. This translates into CASSDMSSEQFF.

The chain uses TRBV7-9 and TRBJ2-7, with 8 bases aligning to TRBD1. Germline V CDR1 and CDR2: SEHNR, FQNEAQ (reference sequence). The CDR3 is 14 residues long. V lost 5 bases and J lost 3; bases outside the gene matches: 6. The CDR3 region has the DNA TGTGCCAGCAGCCCAAGACAGGGGATCTACGAGCAGTACTTC. Protein: CASSPRQGIYEQYF.

The V gene is TRBV7-9, the J gene TRBJ2-5; D not certain. V dropped 3 bases and J dropped 2 bases, with 13 bases sitting between them. Germline assignment: CDR1 SEHNR and CDR2 FQNEAQ (reference sequence). The length of the CDR3 is 15 residues. CDR3 sequence reads: CASSLPPYKQETQYF. The CDR3 DNA is TGTGCCAGCAGCTTGCCTCCTTATAAGCAAGAGACCCAGTACTTC.

This rearrangement joins TRBV4-3 to TRBJ2-7; TRBD2 might be the D (5 bases). The V end lost 4 bases, the J end lost 7 bases, and 14 bases lay between the germline ends. Germline values: CDR1 LGHNA, CDR2 YSLEER. The CDR3 loop spans 13 amino acids. For the CDR3, the DNA is TGCGCCAGCAGCCTGGCGGGTCCTTCGGAGCAGTACTTC. This encodes CASSLAGPSEQYF.

This chain joins TRBV27 and TRBJ1-6; 9 nucleotides align to TRBD1. The CDR3 spans 17 residues. Germline V lookup: CDR1 MNHEY, CDR2 SMNVEV (reference sequence). Trimming removed 5 bases from V and 9 bases from J; junction bases left unmatched: 14. Here the CDR3 DNA reads TGTGCCAGCAGTCTTTACGTCTTCCGGGACAGGGCTTCACCCCTCCACTTT. Translation: CASSLYVFRDRASPLHF.

J is TRBJ2-2 and V is TRBV7-9, with TRBD1 matching 8 bases. There are 15 residues in the CDR3. The V and J ends lost 1 base and 5 bases, in that order; junction bases with no gene match: 3. Looked up from germline, CDR1 is SEHNR and CDR2 is FQNEAQ (reference sequence). CDR3 sequence reads: CASSLGTGLTGELFF. CDR3 sequence (DNA): TGTGCCAGCAGCTTAGGGACAGGGCTTACCGGGGAGCTGTTTTTT.

This clone appeared a few times. The chain uses TRBV7-2 and TRBJ2-7; D not certain. This CDR3 spans 14 amino acids. The germline V and J ends were trimmed by 5 bases and 0 bases, with 11 bases remaining between them. Germline V gene lookup returns CDR1 SGHTA and CDR2 FQGNSA. CDR3 in amino acids: CASSPSLSSYEQYF. DNA for the CDR3: TGTGCCAGCAGCCCTTCACTCAGCTCCTACGAGCAGTACTTC.

For the CDR3, the DNA is TGTGCCAGCAGCTTAAGACTAGCGGGAATCCACGAGCAGTACTTC. Protein: CASSLRLAGIHEQYF. This chain links TRBV5-6 with TRBJ2-7, with 11 positions matching TRBD2. CDR1 is SGHDT, CDR2 YYEEEE, per germline. The ends lost 2 bases at V and 5 bases at J; junction bases unmatched: 6. This CDR3 has 15 residues.

This chain connects TRBV10-3 to TRBJ2-2; perhaps TRBD1 as D (5 bases). Between the trimmed V and J ends, which lost 6 bases and 4 bases, there was a span of 12 bases. Germline V gives CDR1 ENHRY, CDR2 SYGVKD. The CDR3 totals 14 residues. The CDR3 DNA is TGTGCCATCAGGCAGGGTTGGGGCACCGGGGAGCTGTTTTTT. It specifies CAIRQGWGTGELFF.

This sequence joins TRBV9 and TRBJ2-3; D gene uncertain. Deletions cut 4 bases from V and 0 bases from J, with 9 bases between. The CDR3 has 14 amino acids. Germline V gene data show CDR1 as SGDLS and CDR2 as YYNGEE. The CDR3 is CASSIYSSTDTQYF. Here the CDR3 DNA reads TGTGCCAGCAGCATATACTCAAGCACAGATACGCAGTATTTT.